The 15 T cell receptor beta chains below were found in one sample sequenced in a study of blood T cell repertoires in COVID-19. Assay: immunoSEQ multiplex PCR; the TCRdb copy retains only in-frame clones and omits some. The sample contains some 340,000 clones, more than 70% of which appear only once. Specimen: peripheral blood. These receptor sequences come from a young man with active or convalescent COVID-19.

The chain employs TRBV19 and TRBJ1-1; D uncertain. Germline V gives CDR1 LNHDA, CDR2 SQIVND (reference sequence). The CDR3 loop spans 15 amino acids. Between the trimmed V and J ends, which lost 6 bases and 4 bases, there was a span of 18 bases. CDR3 protein: CASSDRSVSPTEAFF. CDR3 DNA sequence: TGTGCCAGTAGCGATAGATCGGTGAGTCCCACTGAAGCTTTCTTT.

This clone has a count of ten or more. V is TRBV5-1 and J is TRBJ2-7, with TRBD2 identical over 7 bases. The V gene's germline CDR1 is SGHRS and CDR2 YFSETQ. V was clipped by 7 bases and J by 2 bases; unmatched bases: 12. CDR3 length equals 15 residues. The CDR3 protein is CASLARAGEAYEQYF. The DNA for the CDR3 is TGCGCCAGCCTCGCGAGGGCGGGAGAGGCCTACGAGCAGTACTTC.

V and J are TRBV20-1 and TRBJ1-2, with 7 nucleotides matching TRBD1. Looked up from germline, CDR1 is DFQATT and CDR2 is SNEGSKA (reference sequence). After removal of 3 bases from V and 8 bases from J, the junction contained 3 bases not matched to a gene. CDR3 length: 11 residues. The CDR3 nucleotides read TGCAGTGCTAGGACAGGGCAAGGCTACACCTTC. Amino acids: CSARTGQGYTF.

Only one count was recorded for this clone. The V call is TRBV7-2, the J call TRBJ2-2; 14 bases fit TRBD2. Germline V gene lookup returns CDR1 SGHTA and CDR2 FQGNSA. V lost 5 bases, J lost 5 bases, and 13 bases stayed unmatched. The CDR3 is 19 amino acids. CDR3 region: CASSPTEPGLAGVTGELFF. The CDR3 DNA follows: TGTGCCAGCAGCCCGACAGAACCGGGACTAGCGGGGGTTACCGGGGAGCTGTTTTTT. The whole variable domain, remainder taken from reference TRBV7-2 and TRBJ2-2, is GAGVSQSPSNKVTEKGKDVELRCDPISGHTALYWYRQSLGQGLEFLIYFQGNSAPDKSGLPSDRFSAERTGGSVSTLTIQRTQQEDSAVYLCASSPTEPGLAGVTGELFFGEGSRLTVL.

This clone was observed once. The chain has TRBV29-1 and TRBJ2-7; no reliable D call. CDR1 is SQVTM, CDR2 ANQGSEA, per germline. Trimming pared 4 bases from V and 4 bases from J, leaving 8 bases between. CDR3 size: 11 residues. Written as DNA, the CDR3 is TGCAGCGTTGCGAGTTCTTACGAGCAGTACTTC. Translation: CSVASSYEQYF.

The V and J genes are TRBV5-4 and TRBJ2-1; no firm D call. Trimming pared 0 bases from V and 4 bases from J, leaving 11 bases between. CDR3 size: 15 residues. Germline CDR1 and CDR2: SGHNT and YYREEE (reference sequence). This chain's CDR3 is CASSLVSVIYNEQFF. The CDR3 DNA is TGTGCCAGCAGCTTGGTGAGCGTGATTTACAATGAGCAGTTCTTC.

This clone is a singleton in its sample. The chain employs TRBV18 and TRBJ1-1; D is uncertain. Trimming pared 3 bases from V and 1 base from J, leaving 9 bases between. The CDR3 contains 14 residues. Germline V gene data show CDR1 as KGHSH and CDR2 as LQKENI. The chain's CDR3 is CASSPRQSNTEAFF. The CDR3 nucleotides read TGTGCCAGCTCACCCCGACAATCGAACACTGAAGCTTTCTTT.

The chain joins TRBV6-2 or TRBV6-3 to TRBJ2-7; D gene ambiguous. Germline loops: CDR1 MNHEY, CDR2 SVGEGT. Trimming took 0 bases from V and 3 from J, leaving 9 bases between them. This CDR3 is 14 amino acids long. The CDR3 sequence: CASSYSRGFYEQYF. The CDR3 DNA reads TGTGCCAGCAGTTACTCGCGCGGTTTCTACGAGCAGTACTTC.

This chain joins TRBV12-2 and TRBJ1-1; TRBD1 is the table's D call and was not checked against the DNA. TRBV12-2 is assigned pseudogene status. This CDR3 contains 14 residues. CDR3 sequence (DNA): TGTGCAAGTCGCTTAGAAAAGGGGGACACTGAAGCTTTCTTT. As protein: CASRLEKGDTEAFF.

The V gene is TRBV28, the J gene TRBJ1-2; no definite D call. This CDR3 has 12 amino acids. Germline V gives CDR1 MDHEN, CDR2 SYDVKM. With 5 bases removed from V and 8 bases from J, the gap between germline ends came to 12 bases. The CDR3 region is CASSPVPRGYTF. Written as DNA, the CDR3 is TGTGCCAGCAGTCCCGTCCCCAGGGGCTACACCTTC.

The J gene is TRBJ1-1, the V gene TRBV18; weak D call: TRBD1 (5 bases). Between the trimmed V and J ends, which lost 1 base and 1 base, there was a span of 10 bases. The CDR3 runs to 15 residues. CDR1 is KGHSH, CDR2 LQKENI, per germline. The CDR3 here is CASSPQGYGNTEAFF. The CDR3 DNA reads TGTGCCAGCTCACCACAGGGGTACGGGAACACTGAAGCTTTCTTT.

The chain has TRBV7-8 and TRBJ2-7, with 9 bases identical to TRBD1. The CDR3 is made up of 16 amino acids. V lost 1 base and J lost 5; bases outside the gene matches: 9. Germline assignment: CDR1 SGHVS and CDR2 FQNEAQ. CDR3 sequence reads: CASSLGLGTGQNEQYF. The CDR3 bases are TGTGCCAGCAGCTTAGGTCTTGGGACAGGGCAGAACGAGCAGTACTTC.

The CDR3 reads CASSLQQVGNTIYF. The DNA of the CDR3 is TGTGCCAGCAGCTTGCAACAGGTCGGAAACACCATATATTTT. The chain has TRBV5-4 and TRBJ1-3, with D tentatively TRBD1 (5 bases). Trimming left V 1 base short and J 4 bases short, with 9 bases between. CDR1 is SGHNT, CDR2 YYREEE, per germline (reference sequence). The CDR3 length is 14 residues.

The chain joins TRBV5-1 to TRBJ2-2, with 11 bases lining up with TRBD1. Germline CDR1 reads SGHRS; CDR2 reads YFSETQ. The J segment lost 6 bases and the V segment lost 6 bases, leaving 13 bases of the junction unmatched. This CDR3 is built from 17 residues. The chain's CDR3 is CASIKFGDRGRAGELFF. CDR3 coding DNA: TGCGCCAGCATCAAGTTCGGGGACAGGGGGAGGGCCGGGGAGCTGTTTTTT.

This chain connects TRBV5-1 to TRBJ1-6; D not resolved. The CDR3 has 13 residues. Germline assignment: CDR1 SGHRS and CDR2 YFSETQ. V lost 0 bases to trimming and J lost 7 bases, with 5 bases between them. The DNA of the CDR3 is TGCGCCAGCAGCTTGGAACGGAATTCACCCCTCCACTTT. Residues: CASSLERNSPLHF.